One and the same sample provided the 24 T cell receptor beta chains below, sequenced in a study of CD8+CD57+ T cells in acquired aplastic anemia. Patients selected for sequencing had displayed CD8+CD57+ cell expansion by flow cytometry. Profiling of TCR beta VDJ combinations and CDR3 sequences used genomic DNA as template. TCRdb re-called the reads with MiXCR, one entry per CDR3 protein. The sample lists about 160,000 distinct CDR3 sequences, about two thirds seen once, with under 60% in the top ten. Sequencing used sorted CD4+, CD8+, or CD8+CD57+ T cells (not recorded which) from PBMCs. The receptors here all came from a human donor with aplastic anemia.

The V gene is TRBV10-1, the J gene TRBJ2-2; D gene unclear. The germline V gene has CDR1 WNHNN and CDR2 SYGVQD (reference sequence). V lost 2 bases to trimming and J lost 3 bases, with 7 bases between them. CDR3 length: 14 amino acids. The CDR3 here is CASSERPDTGELFF. In DNA form, the CDR3 reads TGCGCCAGCAGTGAGAGGCCCGACACCGGGGAGCTGTTTTTT.

The rearrangement links TRBV7-2 to TRBJ2-5; D uncertain. The V and J ends lost 1 base and 2 bases respectively, with 11 bases between them. Germline CDR1 SGHTA, CDR2 FQGNSA. This CDR3 contains 15 residues. CDR3 nucleotide sequence: TGTGCCAGCAGCTTAGGGATGGGCATACAAGAGACCCAGTACTTC. It is translated as CASSLGMGIQETQYF. Using reference TRBV7-2 and TRBJ2-5 for the parts outside the CDR3, the full variable domain is GAGVSQSPSNKVTEKGKDVELRCDPISGHTALYWYRQSLGQGLEFLIYFQGNSAPDKSGLPSDRFSAERTGGSVSTLTIQRTQQEDSAVYLCASSLGMGIQETQYFGPGTRLLVL.

The chain joins TRBV2 to TRBJ1-4, with a weak D call TRBD1 (5 bases). CDR1 SNHLY and CDR2 FYNNEI come from the germline V gene. The CDR3 covers 13 residues. Trimming pared 6 bases from V and 0 bases from J, leaving 5 bases between. The CDR3 protein is CASRTATNEKLFF. The CDR3, as DNA: TGTGCCAGCAGGACAGCAACTAATGAAAAACTGTTTTTT.

This chain connects TRBV6-5 to TRBJ1-6; no firm D call. The CDR3 has 13 amino acids. Germline V gives CDR1 MNHEY, CDR2 SVGAGI. V was shortened by 0 bases and J by 11 bases, with 8 bases between the two germline ends. The CDR3 loop reads CASSYSLSAPLHF. The CDR3, as DNA: TGTGCCAGCAGTTACTCATTGTCAGCACCCCTCCACTTT.

This chain links TRBV9 with TRBJ1-1; 9 positions agree with TRBD1. Germline V gene lookup returns CDR1 SGDLS and CDR2 YYNGEE. V trimming: 3 bases; J trimming: 5 bases; junction bases outside the gene matches: 17. This CDR3 is built from 18 residues. The CDR3 nucleotides are TGTGCCAGCAGCGCATCCCGGGACAGGGTCGCCTCGCGGACTGAAGCTTTCTTT. As protein: CASSASRDRVASRTEAFF.

CDR3 sequence (DNA): TGTGCCAGCAGCTCGGGTCGGAATTCACCCCTCCACTTT. It translates to CASSSGRNSPLHF. The chain links TRBV7-9 to TRBJ1-6; D gene ambiguous. Germline CDR1 is SEHNR and CDR2 is FQNEAQ (reference sequence). The germline V and J ends were trimmed by 4 bases and 7 bases, with 8 bases remaining between them. This CDR3 region has 13 residues.

This chain joins TRBV15 and TRBJ2-1, with TRBD1 identical over 8 bases. Germline values: CDR1 LNHNV, CDR2 YYDKDF (reference sequence). V lost 3 bases to trimming and J lost 4 bases; unmatched junction nucleotides: 8. The CDR3 runs to 16 residues. The CDR3 coding sequence is TGTGCCACCAGCAGCGATGGGACAGGCCCTTACAATGAGCAGTTCTTC. Its protein product is CATSSDGTGPYNEQFF.

The CDR3 DNA is TGTGCCAGCAGCTTGGGAGAATGGGGCCACGAGCAGTACTTC. This translates into CASSLGEWGHEQYF. V is TRBV11-3 and J is TRBJ2-7, with D possibly called TRBD1 or TRBD2 (5 bases each). The CDR3 covers 14 residues. V was pared by 3 bases and J by 5 bases, with 14 bases between. Germline-derived CDR1 and CDR2 are SGHNT and YENEEA. The complete variable domain, with remaining parts taken from reference TRBV11-3 and TRBJ2-7, reads EAGVVQSPRYKIIEKKQPVAFWCNPISGHNTLYWYLQNLGQGPELLIRYENEEAVDDSQLPKDRFSAERLKGVDSTLKIQPAELGDSAVYLCASSLGEWGHEQYFGPGTRLTVT.

V and J are TRBV24-1 and TRBJ2-7; 9 nucleotides agree with TRBD1. V shed 11 bases and J 5 bases; nucleotides not matched to a gene: 9. This CDR3 contains 13 residues. Germline V gene lookup returns CDR1 KGHDR and CDR2 SFDVKD. CDR3 sequence reads: CARRQGDLDEQYF. The CDR3 coding sequence is TGTGCCAGGAGACAGGGGGACCTCGACGAGCAGTACTTC.

The rearrangement uses TRBV19 and TRBJ2-2; 7 bases align to TRBD1. Germline V gene data show CDR1 as LNHDA and CDR2 as SQIVND (reference sequence). The length of the CDR3 is 17 residues. Trimming took 8 bases from V and 0 from J; bases not matched to a gene: 12. This chain's CDR3 is CASGDGTATTNTGELFF. The CDR3 DNA reads as TGTGCCAGTGGTGACGGGACAGCCACCACGAACACCGGGGAGCTGTTTTTT.

For this clonotype: One end of the junction is discordant with germline, which a read error may explain. This chain joins TRBV7-8 and TRBJ2-7, with a weak D call TRBD2 (5 bases). Per germline, CDR1 SGHVS and CDR2 FQNEAQ. The CDR3 runs 14 residues. DNA for the CDR3: TGCGCCAGCAGTCTACGACGGGAAGCCCACGAGCAGTACTTC. This gives the protein CASSLRREAHEQYF.

The chain carries TRBV24-1 and TRBJ2-7, with 7 positions matching TRBD2. V dropped 5 bases and J dropped 3; count of bases not matched to a gene: 6. The CDR3 totals 14 residues. Germline lookup yields CDR1 KGHDR and CDR2 SFDVKD. The CDR3 nucleotides are TGTGCCACCAGTGGTTCGGGACTACACTACGAGCAGTACTTC. It is translated as CATSGSGLHYEQYF.

V gene TRBV6-1 combines with J gene TRBJ1-5; D not resolved. V was shortened by 3 bases and J by 3 bases, with 12 bases between the two germline ends. Germline V gene sequence: CDR1 MNHNS, CDR2 SASEGT. The CDR3 runs to 15 residues. This CDR3 reads CASSDEKWFNQPQHF. The CDR3, as DNA: TGTGCCAGCAGTGATGAGAAGTGGTTCAATCAGCCCCAGCATTTT.

J is TRBJ1-5 and V is TRBV7-9; D is possibly TRBD1 (5 bases). Germline lookup yields CDR1 SEHNR and CDR2 FQNEAQ (reference sequence). Trimming shortened V by 4 bases and J by 6 bases, and 13 bases separated the two germline ends. The CDR3 has 14 residues. The CDR3 bases are TGTGCCAGCAGCTCCCTTGCGGGGCTTCAGCCCCAGCATTTT. Its protein is CASSSLAGLQPQHF. Full variable domain (outside the CDR3, taken from reference TRBV7-9 and TRBJ1-5): DTGVSQNPRHKITKRGQNVTFRCDPISEHNRLYWYRQTLGQGPEFLTYFQNEAQLEKSRLLSDRFSAERPKGSFSTLEIQRTEQGDSAMYLCASSSLAGLQPQHFGDGTRLSIL.

The chain uses TRBV7-2 and TRBJ1-1, with D possibly matching TRBD1 (5 bases). The CDR3 is 14 amino acids. V dropped 5 bases and J dropped 10 bases, with 20 bases sitting between them. The germline V gene has CDR1 SGHTA and CDR2 FQGNSA. CDR3 region: CASSPSVGGLGAFF. As DNA, the CDR3 is TGTGCCAGCAGCCCTTCTGTGGGGGGTCTGGGAGCTTTCTTT.

This clonotype has a single count. V usage is TRBV7-9 and J usage is TRBJ1-5, with 9 bases aligning to TRBD1. V was pared by 10 bases and J by 4 bases, with 11 bases of the junction left unmatched. CDR3 length: 15 residues. Germline V gene data show CDR1 as SEHNR and CDR2 as FQNEAQ (reference sequence). The CDR3 here is CATNDAGTGNQPQHF. The CDR3 coding sequence is TGTGCCACCAACGACGCCGGGACAGGGAATCAGCCCCAGCATTTT. The variable domain in full, with the rest retrieved from reference TRBV7-9 and TRBJ1-5, is DTGVSQNPRHKITKRGQNVTFRCDPISEHNRLYWYRQTLGQGPEFLTYFQNEAQLEKSRLLSDRFSAERPKGSFSTLEIQRTEQGDSAMYLCATNDAGTGNQPQHFGDGTRLSIL.

The chain has TRBV19 and TRBJ2-7; the match to TRBD1 covers 8 bases. Trimming at V came to 6 bases and at J to 2 bases, leaving 6 bases not matched to a gene. CDR1 is LNHDA, CDR2 SQIVND, per germline (reference sequence). The CDR3 runs to 14 residues. The CDR3 is CASSSTGAAYEQYF. The CDR3 DNA reads as TGTGCCAGTAGCTCGACAGGGGCCGCCTACGAGCAGTACTTC. Full variable domain (remainder filled in from reference TRBV19 and TRBJ2-7): DGGITQSPKYLFRKEGQNVTLSCEQNLNHDAMYWYRQDPGQGLRLIYYSQIVNDFQKGDIAEGYSVSREKKESFPLTVTSAQKNPTAFYLCASSSTGAAYEQYFGPGTRLTVT.

This CDR3 is CASSPIGSGYGYTF. In DNA form, the CDR3 reads TGTGCCAGCAGTCCCATTGGGTCCGGCTATGGCTACACCTTC. The chain recombines TRBV6-5 with TRBJ1-2; D not certain. The ends were cut back, 5 bases at V and 4 bases at J, with 14 bases in the middle. CDR1 is MNHEY and CDR2 is SVGAGI in the germline V gene. The CDR3 loop spans 14 amino acids.

The rearrangement joins TRBV10-3 to TRBJ2-2; no definite D call. The length of the CDR3 is 15 residues. Trimming shortened V by 2 bases and J by 6 bases, and 13 bases separated the two germline ends. Germline lookup yields CDR1 ENHRY and CDR2 SYGVKD. CDR3 loop: CAISERPELAGELFF. For the CDR3, the DNA is TGTGCCATCAGTGAGAGGCCAGAATTAGCCGGGGAGCTGTTTTTT.

In this sample, this clonotype turned up once. This chain connects TRBV6-4 to TRBJ2-1; the match to TRBD2 covers 10 bases. The germline gives CDR1 MRHNA, CDR2 SNTAGT. This CDR3 has 14 amino acids. Trimming at V came to 4 bases and at J to 12 bases, leaving 9 bases not matched to a gene. CDR3 sequence (DNA): TGTGCCAGCAGTGTAGCGGGGGGCACAGATACGCAGTTCTTC. Its protein product is CASSVAGGTDTQFF.

The chain joins TRBV12-3 or TRBV12-4 to TRBJ1-2; D gene uncertain. The V gene lost 2 bases and the J gene lost 3 bases, with 10 bases spanning the gap. This CDR3 comprises 14 residues. CDR3 DNA sequence: TGTGCCAGCAGTTTATTTTCAGGAGACTATGGCTACACCTTC. Its translation is CASSLFSGDYGYTF.

In this sample, this clonotype turned up once. The chain has TRBV3-1 and TRBJ1-1; D unresolved. The germline gives CDR1 LGHDT, CDR2 YNNKEL (reference sequence). The CDR3 loop spans 14 amino acids. V shed 0 bases and J shed 5 bases, with 10 bases lying between them. The CDR3 DNA reads TGTGCCAGCAGCCAAGATGGTAAGGGTACTGAAGCTTTCTTT. It encodes CASSQDGKGTEAFF.

There are many counts of this clonotype. The rearrangement joins TRBV6-5 to TRBJ2-5; 11 bases agree with TRBD1. After removal of 2 bases from V and 4 bases from J, the junction contained 6 bases not matched to a gene. Germline V CDR1 and CDR2: MNHEY, SVGAGI. The CDR3 runs 16 residues. The CDR3 DNA sequence: TGTGCCAGCAGTTACAGCGGGACAGGGGGGTCAGAGACCCAGTACTTC. This translates into CASSYSGTGGSETQYF.

J is TRBJ2-4 and V is TRBV9; tentatively, D is TRBD1 (7 bases). From germline, CDR1 is SGDLS and CDR2 YYNGEE. The CDR3 totals 16 residues. Trimming stripped 3 bases from V and 7 bases from J, with 20 bases between. CDR3 sequence reads: CASSAYSEGAGNIQYF. The CDR3 DNA sequence: TGTGCCAGCAGCGCGTACTCGGAGGGGGCCGGGAACATTCAGTACTTC. The full variable domain, rest sourced from reference TRBV9 and TRBJ2-4, is DSGVTQTPKHLITATGQRVTLRCSPRSGDLSVYWYQQSLDQGLQFLIQYYNGEERAKGNILERFSAQQFPDLHSELNLSSLELGDSALYFCASSAYSEGAGNIQYFGAGTRLSVL.